The 23 T cell receptor beta chains below were found in one sample sequenced in a study of blood T cell repertoires in COVID-19. Data came from immunoSEQ multiplex PCR; TCRdb stores just in-frame clones and leaves some out. This table has roughly 300,000 clones, about 86% appearing once. Specimen: peripheral blood. The receptors were gathered from a woman in her forties or fifties with acute or convalescent COVID-19.

This chain uses TRBV3-1 (or the pseudogene TRBV3-2) with TRBJ1-1, with D perhaps TRBD1 (6 bases). Germline V gives CDR1 LGHDT, CDR2 YNNKEL (reference sequence). This CDR3 is 14 amino acids long. V lost 2 bases and J 1 base, leaving 8 bases between the germline ends. The CDR3 protein is CASSQQGSNTEAFF. The DNA of the CDR3 is TGTGCCAGCAGCCAACAGGGGTCGAACACTGAAGCTTTCTTT.

The chain carries TRBV7-9 and TRBJ1-1, with 9 positions matching TRBD1. The CDR3 sequence is 17 residues long. CDR1 is SEHNR and CDR2 is FQNEAQ in the germline V gene (reference sequence). Unmatched junction bases numbered 9, after V lost 4 bases and J lost 0 bases. The CDR3 is CASSSPTGGTLNTEAFF. In DNA form, the CDR3 reads TGTGCCAGCAGCTCTCCGACAGGGGGTACCCTGAACACTGAAGCTTTCTTT.

The V gene is TRBV20-1, the J gene TRBJ2-1, with TRBD2 identical over 10 bases. The V gene end was trimmed by 3 bases and the J gene end by 7 bases; junction bases not matched to a gene: 6. Germline CDR1 is DFQATT and CDR2 is SNEGSKA (reference sequence). CDR3 length equals 14 residues. In DNA form, the CDR3 reads TGCAGTGCTAGTAGCGGGAGGAGGGGGAATGAGCAGTTCTTC. Translating gives CSASSGRRGNEQFF.

This rearrangement joins TRBV7-2 to TRBJ2-6; 7 nucleotides match TRBD1. J lost 5 bases, V lost 4 bases, and 5 bases had no gene match. The germline V gene encodes CDR1 SGHTA and CDR2 FQGNSA. The CDR3 loop spans 15 amino acids. The chain's CDR3 is CASSSQGSWANVLTF. DNA for the CDR3: TGTGCCAGCAGCTCACAGGGGAGCTGGGCCAACGTCCTGACTTTC.

The gene calls are TRBV21-1 and TRBJ2-7; whether TRBD1, the table's D call, matches the DNA was not checked. TRBV21-1 is shown as a pseudogene. This CDR3 contains 15 residues. The CDR3 coding sequence is TGTGCCAGCAGCAAAGGGTTGGCCACATCCTACGAGCAGTACGTC. This codes for CASSKGLATSYEQYV.

The rearrangement joins TRBV4-1 to TRBJ1-4; 10 bases map to TRBD1. The ends lost 4 bases at V and 8 bases at J; junction bases unmatched: 1. Germline V CDR1 and CDR2: MGHRA, YSYEKL. The CDR3 is 13 amino acids. The CDR3 region is CASSRDRGEKLFF. DNA of the CDR3: TGCGCCAGCAGCCGGGACAGGGGAGAAAAACTGTTTTTT.

V is TRBV7-3 and J is TRBJ2-7; 10 bases are a match to TRBD1. Looked up from germline, CDR1 is SGHTA and CDR2 is FQGTGA. V trimming: 5 bases; J trimming: 5 bases; junction bases outside the gene matches: 6. The CDR3 sequence is 14 residues long. The CDR3 coding sequence is TGTGCCAGCAGCCCGGGACAGGGGTTCCACGAGCAGTACTTC. Translating it yields CASSPGQGFHEQYF.

This clone was observed a single time. V usage is TRBV15 and J usage is TRBJ1-4; D gene unclear. The CDR3 has 15 amino acids. Germline loops: CDR1 LNHNV, CDR2 YYDKDF (reference sequence). V lost 0 bases, J lost 8 bases, and 13 bases lay in between. CDR3 sequence: CATSREGLVFEKLFF. Here the CDR3 DNA reads TGTGCCACCAGCAGAGAGGGTCTAGTCTTCGAAAAACTGTTTTTT.

As to this clone: The sample carries other DNA sequences with the same CDR3. The chain couples TRBV5-1 to TRBJ2-5, with TRBD1 matching over 10 bases. After removal of 3 bases from V and 4 bases from J, the junction contained 3 bases not matched to a gene. Germline V gene sequence: CDR1 SGHRS, CDR2 YFSETQ. CDR3 length equals 14 residues. CDR3 loop: CASSSDRGRETQYF. CDR3 coding DNA: TGCGCCAGCAGCTCCGACAGGGGGCGAGAGACCCAGTACTTC.

V is TRBV5-1 and J is TRBJ1-5; 12 nucleotides align to TRBD1. V lost 4 bases, J lost 5 bases, and 4 bases stayed unmatched. There are 15 residues in the CDR3. Germline values: CDR1 SGHRS, CDR2 YFSETQ. In DNA form, the CDR3 reads TGCGCCAGCAGCGCCGGGACAGGGGGCTATCAGCCCCAGCATTTT. This encodes CASSAGTGGYQPQHF.

The chain recombines TRBV5-4 with TRBJ2-6; TRBD2 is a possible D gene (6 bases). Germline CDR1 reads SGHNT; CDR2 reads YYREEE (reference sequence). V gave up 4 bases and J gave up 1 base, with 12 bases separating them. This CDR3 comprises 16 residues. The CDR3 DNA sequence: TGTGCCAGCAGCCAGGACGGGGGATCTGGGGCCAACGTCCTGACTTTC. Translated: CASSQDGGSGANVLTF. The full variable domain, with the rest looked up from reference TRBV5-4 and TRBJ2-6, is ETGVTQSPTHLIKTRGQQVTLRCSSQSGHNTVSWYQQALGQGPQFIFQYYREEENGRGNFPPRFSGLQFPNYSSELNVNALELDDSALYLCASSQDGGSGANVLTFGAGSRLTVL.

As regards this clone: Distinct nucleotide sequences in the sample also encode this CDR3. The V and J genes are TRBV20-1 and TRBJ2-3; the D is unclear. Trimming cost V 3 bases and J 2 bases, with 12 bases left between them. This CDR3 comprises 14 residues. Per germline, CDR1 DFQATT and CDR2 SNEGSKA (reference sequence). CDR3 sequence (DNA): TGCAGTGCTAGTCCTGGCTGGCCCACAGATACGCAGTATTTT. It yields the protein CSASPGWPTDTQYF.

The rearrangement uses TRBV5-1 and TRBJ2-1; 7 positions agree with TRBD1. This CDR3 is built from 16 residues. Trimming cost V 3 bases and J 4 bases; bases outside gene matches: 10. Looked up from germline, CDR1 is SGHRS and CDR2 is YFSETQ. The CDR3 DNA sequence: TGCGCCAGCAGCTCCGGGAAGACAGGGACGTACAATGAGCAGTTCTTC. Translation gives CASSSGKTGTYNEQFF.

This chain joins TRBV30 and TRBJ1-1, with 9 bases aligning to TRBD1. V was clipped by 3 bases and J by 11 bases; unmatched bases: 7. The CDR3 covers 12 residues. Germline CDR1 is GTSNPN and CDR2 is SVGIG (reference sequence). CDR3 sequence: CAWRLDRGRAFF. The DNA for the CDR3 is TGTGCCTGGAGGCTGGACAGGGGTCGCGCTTTCTTT.

The V gene is TRBV5-4, the J gene TRBJ1-4; 8 bases are a match to TRBD1. Germline lookup yields CDR1 SGHNT and CDR2 YYREEE (reference sequence). The CDR3 consists of 15 residues. Germline trimming cut 0 bases from V and 7 bases from J; bases unmatched to any gene: 5. DNA of the CDR3: TGTGCCAGCAGCTTGGGACAGGGGAGGGCTGAAAAACTGTTTTTT. It specifies CASSLGQGRAEKLFF.

This chain links TRBV2 with TRBJ1-5, with 8 bases lining up with TRBD1. This CDR3 spans 15 amino acids. The J segment lost 5 bases and the V segment lost 7 bases, leaving 10 bases of the junction unmatched. CDR1 and CDR2 (germline): SNHLY, FYNNEI. The CDR3 DNA reads as TGTGCCAGCACCTTGAGTCCAGGGGGCTATCAGCCCCAGCATTTT. It specifies CASTLSPGGYQPQHF.

The V and J genes are TRBV9 and TRBJ1-2; weak D call: TRBD1 (5 bases). CDR3 size: 12 residues. Trimming took off 7 bases at V and 3 bases at J, with 10 bases between the two ends. Germline V CDR1 and CDR2: SGDLS, YYNGEE. The CDR3 DNA is TGTGCCAGCTACCAGGGTGACTATGGCTACACCTTC. This codes for CASYQGDYGYTF.

The CDR3 region is CATSRLLAGGFGSYEQYF. The CDR3 nucleotides are TGTGCCACCAGCCGTCTACTAGCGGGAGGATTCGGCTCCTACGAGCAGTACTTC. The chain couples TRBV15 to TRBJ2-7, with 12 bases matching TRBD2. Germline CDR1 LNHNV, CDR2 YYDKDF (reference sequence). The CDR3 runs to 18 residues. The ends lost 5 bases at V and 0 bases at J; junction bases unmatched: 11. The full variable domain, in which reference TRBV15 and TRBJ2-7 provide the parts outside the CDR3, is DAMVIQNPRYQVTQFGKPVTLSCSQTLNHNVMYWYQQKSSQAPKLLFHYYDKDFNNEADTPDNFQSRRPNTSFCFLDIRSPGLGDTAMYLCATSRLLAGGFGSYEQYFGPGTRLTVT.

The gene calls are TRBV7-9 and TRBJ2-1, with a weak D call TRBD2 (6 bases). The length of the CDR3 is 14 residues. Between the trimmed V and J ends, which lost 1 base and 4 bases, there was a span of 8 bases. Germline V gives CDR1 SEHNR, CDR2 FQNEAQ (reference sequence). The CDR3 region has the DNA TGTGCCAGCAGCTTAGGACTAGGGTACAATGAGCAGTTCTTC. Protein: CASSLGLGYNEQFF.

V and J are TRBV12-5 and TRBJ2-5, with TRBD1 identical over 8 bases. The CDR3 is 15 amino acids. The germline V gene has CDR1 LGHNT and CDR2 FRNRAP. J lost 5 bases, V lost 5 bases, and 10 bases had no gene match. DNA for the CDR3: TGTGCTAGTGGTCTCGTCCCCAGGGGGCGGGAGACCCAGTACTTC. It yields the protein CASGLVPRGRETQYF.

V and J are TRBV24-1 and TRBJ2-5; 15 bases match TRBD2. V dropped 3 bases and J dropped 5; count of bases not matched to a gene: 12. CDR3 length: 19 amino acids. CDR1 KGHDR and CDR2 SFDVKD come from the germline V gene. The CDR3 DNA is TGTGCCACCAGTGATCCCGGACTAGCGGGGGGGCCCCCTTTGGAGACCCAGTACTTC. This sequence encodes CATSDPGLAGGPPLETQYF.

The V gene is TRBV7-2, the J gene TRBJ1-2; the D is unclear. The CDR3 contains 14 residues. The V end was cut by 1 base, the J end by 8 bases, with 14 bases between. Looked up from germline, CDR1 is SGHTA and CDR2 is FQGNSA. CDR3 sequence (DNA): TGTGCCAGCAGCTTAGATGGCCAAAGTTTGGGCTACACCTTC. Translation gives CASSLDGQSLGYTF.

V gene TRBV24-1 combines with J gene TRBJ2-2, with TRBD1 identical over 7 bases. Losses at the gene ends were 4 bases for V and 0 bases for J; bases not matched to a gene: 4. The CDR3 totals 16 residues. Germline assignment: CDR1 KGHDR and CDR2 SFDVKD. The CDR3 nucleotides read TGTGCCACCAGTGACCTTGACAGGGCGAACACCGGGGAGCTGTTTTTT. The encoded protein is CATSDLDRANTGELFF.